This record looks at one T cell receptor (beta chain) sequence and its context. The participants were between roughly 18 and 100 years old and came from some 23 US areas. Cohorts were assigned according to the clinical history that participants reported. This sample was taken from a study of blood T cell repertoires in COVID-19. At the level of the study: The origin of the acute and convalescent COVID-19 samples was the United States, Italy and Spain. Nucleic acid was either cDNA or gDNA, and it came from T cells, B-cell-depleted T cells, or PBMCs.

Using immunoSEQ multiplex PCR, the repertoire was profiled, and TCRdb retains in-frame clones only, with some absent. The sample has 200,000 to 300,000 clones, under 90% seen once. Sequenced: PBMCs or T cells enriched from blood (not recorded which). This receptor was identified in a man aged 40-49 years who had recovered from COVID-19.

The CDR3 DNA follows: TGTGCCAGCAGGTTACAGCGGGAGACTGAAGCTTTCTTT. Translated: CASRLQRETEAFF. The chain employs TRBV28 and TRBJ1-1; D gene unclear. The ends were cut back, 6 bases at V and 5 bases at J, with 13 bases in the middle. Per the germline V gene, CDR1 is MDHEN and CDR2 is SYDVKM. This CDR3 has 13 residues.